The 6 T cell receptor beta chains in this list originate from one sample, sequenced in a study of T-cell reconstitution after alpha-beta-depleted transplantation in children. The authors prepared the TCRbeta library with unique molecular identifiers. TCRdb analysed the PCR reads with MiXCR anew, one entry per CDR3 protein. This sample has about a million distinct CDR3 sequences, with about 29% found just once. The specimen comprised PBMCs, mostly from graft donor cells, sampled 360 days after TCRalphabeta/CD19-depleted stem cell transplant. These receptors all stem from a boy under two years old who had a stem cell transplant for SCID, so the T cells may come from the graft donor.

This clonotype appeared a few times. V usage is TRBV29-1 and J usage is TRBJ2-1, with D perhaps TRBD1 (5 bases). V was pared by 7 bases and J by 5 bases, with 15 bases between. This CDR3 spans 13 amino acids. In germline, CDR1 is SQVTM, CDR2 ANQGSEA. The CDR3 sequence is CSAPRRVNNEQFF. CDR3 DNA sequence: TGCAGCGCTCCCCGCAGGGTTAACAATGAGCAGTTCTTC.

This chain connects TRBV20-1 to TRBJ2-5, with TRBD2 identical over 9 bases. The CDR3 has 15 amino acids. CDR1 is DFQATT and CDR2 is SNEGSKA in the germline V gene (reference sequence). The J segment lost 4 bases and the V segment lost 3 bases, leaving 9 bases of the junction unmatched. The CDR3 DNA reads TGCAGTGCTAGTATTTCAGGGGGACTAGCAGAGACCCAGTACTTC. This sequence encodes CSASISGGLAETQYF.

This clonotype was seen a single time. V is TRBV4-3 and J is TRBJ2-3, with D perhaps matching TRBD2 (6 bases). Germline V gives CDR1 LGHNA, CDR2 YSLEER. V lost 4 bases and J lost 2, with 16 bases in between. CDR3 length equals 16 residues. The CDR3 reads CASSRFGAGPTDTQYF. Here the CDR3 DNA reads TGCGCCAGCAGCCGATTTGGCGCGGGGCCCACAGATACGCAGTATTTT.

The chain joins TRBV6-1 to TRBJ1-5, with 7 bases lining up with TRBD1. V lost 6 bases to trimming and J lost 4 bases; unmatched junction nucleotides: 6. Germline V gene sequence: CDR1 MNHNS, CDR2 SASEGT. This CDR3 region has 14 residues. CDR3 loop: CASSQDRFNQPQHF. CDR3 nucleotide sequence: TGTGCCAGCAGCCAGGACAGGTTTAATCAGCCCCAGCATTTT.

The CDR3 nucleotides read TGCGCCAGCAGCTTGTACCGGGCCTTACCATACAATGAGCAGTTCTTC. This translates into CASSLYRALPYNEQFF. V usage is TRBV5-1 and J usage is TRBJ2-1; D is unclear. V was pared by 1 base and J by 4 bases, with 15 bases between. The CDR3 has 16 amino acids. The germline gives CDR1 SGHRS, CDR2 YFSETQ.

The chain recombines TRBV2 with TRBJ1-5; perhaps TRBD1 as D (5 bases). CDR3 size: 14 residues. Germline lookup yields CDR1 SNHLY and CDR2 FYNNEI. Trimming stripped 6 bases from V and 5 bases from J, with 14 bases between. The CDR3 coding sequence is TGTGCCAGCAGGCTATGGGACGGTGATCAGCCCCAGCATTTT. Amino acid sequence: CASRLWDGDQPQHF.